The clone carrying this T cell receptor beta chain was observed once. The antigen remains undetermined. The CDR3 is 13 residues long. Germline assignment: CDR1 SGHRS and CDR2 YFSETQ. The V and J ends lost 4 bases and 4 bases respectively, with 9 bases between them. The record originates from a study of cytomegalovirus exposure and HLA in healthy donors. In the study overall: The 120 validation repertoires matched the roughly 700 first-cohort repertoires in platform, a later analysis reported. Study-wide results and caveats: In vitro work confirmed that a few CMV-associated chains recognize CMV antigens. As was reported, the classifier diagnosed cytomegalovirus status with high specificity and sensitivity.

Method: immunoSEQ multiplex PCR; TCRdb's copy keeps in-frame clones and lacks some. The sample comprises about 160,000 clones, 89% of which are singletons, and over 9% rests with the top ten. The donors were members of the roughly 120-subject validation cohort (separate from the approximately 670-subject first cohort). Sequencing was carried out using PBMCs. This chain uses TRBV5-1 with TRBJ2-1, with D unclear. The receptor's source is a young woman in good health and CMV-seropositive. The CDR3 is CASSRGTYNEQFF. In nucleotides, the CDR3 is TGCGCCAGCAGCCGCGGAACTTACAATGAGCAGTTCTTC.